These T cell receptor beta chains were read from a single sample in a study of blood T cell repertoires in COVID-19. Using immunoSEQ multiplex PCR, the repertoire was profiled, and TCRdb retains in-frame clones only, with some absent. Of tens of thousands of clones in the sample, 75% to 95% were seen once. Material: peripheral blood. The receptor set was obtained from a human donor with active COVID-19. The donor label of this sample is uncertain. The CDR3 runs from the conserved cysteine through the conserved F or W. Fields, in order: V gene, CDR3 protein.

TRBV3-1/TRBV3-2 | CASSPSLETQYF
TRBV11-2 | CASSPQTYEQYF
TRBV4-3 | CASSLSQGWNTEAFF
TRBV4-1 | CASSLRTSGRILDEQFF
TRBV9 | CASSVGGLNSPLHF
TRBV6-2/TRBV6-3 | CASSYPARVDYNEQFF
TRBV11-3 | CASSFTGYEQYF
TRBV3-1/TRBV3-2 | CASSQELAGYEQYF
TRBV29-1 | CSVVWTADGNQPQHF
TRBV18 | CASSPGRGMNTEAFF
TRBV10-3 | CAISESSRASGRAFNEQFF
TRBV4-3 | CASSSGQGGMQNTQYF
TRBV6-5 | CASSYPGHANTEAFF
TRBV2 | CASSERLAGGDTQYF
TRBV11-3 | CASSLERGQGEQYF
TRBV9 | CASSAHTGLPYEQYF
TRBV21-1 | CASSKFRETQYF
TRBV20-1 | CSASGLDYGYTF
TRBV15 | CATISGDGEQYF
TRBV19 | CASSIDGTSGSLNEQFF
TRBV4-2 | CASSQDRTGGGTGELFF
TRBV5-1 | CASSSGQTYEQYF
TRBV11-2 | CASSGDRGLDYGYTF
TRBV4-3 | CASSQDSIRGKTQYF
TRBV10-1 | CASSEPGLAGVGDTQYF
TRBV5-1 | CASSEGSDGYTF
TRBV7-2 | CASSARLAGVNNEQFF
TRBV7-8 | CASSARQGVSKNIQYF
TRBV6-5 | CASTISSGANVLTF
TRBV9 | CASSVGLGPYEQYF
TRBV11-3 | CASSLEGTGKNIQYF
TRBV7-2 | CASTLTGWDTEAFF
TRBV30 | CAWSASFSRGYGYTF
TRBV19 | CASSTGTGIAEKLFF
TRBV28 | CASSPGQGTDTQYF
TRBV5-1 | CASSLDRVSEKLFF
TRBV6-4 | CASTLTPNTGELFF
TRBV6-4 | CASSDGGTTDTQYF
TRBV19 | CASSNRDREVGELFF
TRBV19 | CASSILSATNEKLFF
TRBV11-3 | CASSLSWLASYEQYF
TRBV11-2 | CASSLSGAYNEQFF
TRBV24-1 | CATSDQFTDTQYF
TRBV29-1 | CSVEAEGRYTF
TRBV5-1 | CASSLSTGRGTDTQYF
TRBV27 | CASSTTKLAGGYEQYF
TRBV7-9 | CASSGGSYEQYF
TRBV5-4 | CASSSDPQQPRGEKLFF
TRBV5-1 | CASSLRALTYNEQFF
TRBV18 | CASSPGTVTYYGYTF
TRBV19 | CASSQQETQYF
TRBV5-4 | CASSSGTGWDEQYF
TRBV5-1 | CASSPGVSNQPQHF
TRBV4-1 | CASSQGRGSYNEQFF
TRBV19 | CASTYTGDKGSPLHF
TRBV2 | CASHPGTDNSPLHF
TRBV6-1 | CASSEAWTSGRTEQFF
TRBV18 | CASSRAGNEKLFF
TRBV5-1 | CASSLRASGSHEQFF